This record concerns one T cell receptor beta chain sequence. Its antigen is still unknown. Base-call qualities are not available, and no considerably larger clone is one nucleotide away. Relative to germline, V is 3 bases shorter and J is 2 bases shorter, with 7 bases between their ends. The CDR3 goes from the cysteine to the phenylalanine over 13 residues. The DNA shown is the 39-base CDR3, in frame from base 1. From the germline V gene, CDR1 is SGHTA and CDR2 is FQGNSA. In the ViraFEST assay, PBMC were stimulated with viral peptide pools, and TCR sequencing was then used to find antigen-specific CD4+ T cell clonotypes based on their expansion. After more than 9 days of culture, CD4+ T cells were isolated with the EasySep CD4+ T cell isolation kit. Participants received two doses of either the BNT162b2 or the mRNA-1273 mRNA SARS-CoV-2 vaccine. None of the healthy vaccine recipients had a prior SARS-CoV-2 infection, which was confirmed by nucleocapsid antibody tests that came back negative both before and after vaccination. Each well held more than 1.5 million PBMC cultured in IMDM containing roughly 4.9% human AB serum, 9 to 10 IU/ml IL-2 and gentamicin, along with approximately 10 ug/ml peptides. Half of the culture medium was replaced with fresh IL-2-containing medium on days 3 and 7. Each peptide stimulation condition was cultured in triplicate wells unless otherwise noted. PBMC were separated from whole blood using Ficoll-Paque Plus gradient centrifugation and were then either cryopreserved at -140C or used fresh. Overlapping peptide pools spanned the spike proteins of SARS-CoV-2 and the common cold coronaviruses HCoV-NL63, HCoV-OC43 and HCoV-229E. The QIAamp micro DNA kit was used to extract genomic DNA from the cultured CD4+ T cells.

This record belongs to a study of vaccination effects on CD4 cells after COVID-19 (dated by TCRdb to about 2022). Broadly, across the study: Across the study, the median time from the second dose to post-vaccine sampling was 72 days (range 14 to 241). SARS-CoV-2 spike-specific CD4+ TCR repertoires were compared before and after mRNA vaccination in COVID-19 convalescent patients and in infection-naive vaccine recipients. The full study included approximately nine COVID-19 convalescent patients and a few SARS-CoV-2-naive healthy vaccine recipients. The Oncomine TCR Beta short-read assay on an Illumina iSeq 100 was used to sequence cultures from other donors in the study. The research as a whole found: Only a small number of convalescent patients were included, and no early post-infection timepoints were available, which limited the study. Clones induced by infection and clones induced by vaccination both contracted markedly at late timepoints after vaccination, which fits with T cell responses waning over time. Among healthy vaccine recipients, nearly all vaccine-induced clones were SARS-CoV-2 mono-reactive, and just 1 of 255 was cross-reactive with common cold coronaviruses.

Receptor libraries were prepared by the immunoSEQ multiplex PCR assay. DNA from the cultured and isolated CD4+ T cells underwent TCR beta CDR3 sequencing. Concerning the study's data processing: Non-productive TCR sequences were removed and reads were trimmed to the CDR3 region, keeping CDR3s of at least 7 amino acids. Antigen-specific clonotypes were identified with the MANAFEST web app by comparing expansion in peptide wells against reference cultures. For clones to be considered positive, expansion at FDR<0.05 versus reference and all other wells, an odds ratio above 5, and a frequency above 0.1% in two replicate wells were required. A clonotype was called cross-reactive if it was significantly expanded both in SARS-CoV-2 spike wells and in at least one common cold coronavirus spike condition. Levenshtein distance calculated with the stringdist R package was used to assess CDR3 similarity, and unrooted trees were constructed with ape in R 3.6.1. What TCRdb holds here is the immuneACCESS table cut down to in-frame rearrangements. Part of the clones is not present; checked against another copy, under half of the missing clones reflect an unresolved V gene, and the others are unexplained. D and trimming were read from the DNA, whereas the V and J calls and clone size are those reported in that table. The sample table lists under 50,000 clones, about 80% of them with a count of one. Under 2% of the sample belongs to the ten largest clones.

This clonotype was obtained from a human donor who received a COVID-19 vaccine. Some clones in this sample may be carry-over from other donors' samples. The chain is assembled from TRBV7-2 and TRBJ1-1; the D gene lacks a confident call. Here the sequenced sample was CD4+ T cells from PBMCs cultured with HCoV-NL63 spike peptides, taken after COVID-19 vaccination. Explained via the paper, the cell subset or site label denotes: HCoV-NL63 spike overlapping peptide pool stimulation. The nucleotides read TGTGCCAGCAGCTTCAGCGTCAACACTGAAGCTTTCTTT. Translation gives CASSFSVNTEAFF.